Listed below are T cell receptor beta chains from one sample, sequenced in a study of blood T cell repertoires in COVID-19. The assay was immunoSEQ multiplex PCR, and TCRdb's table has in-frame clones only and misses some. The sample shows 250,000 to 350,000 clones, roughly 86% of them seen only once. Material: PBMCs or T cells enriched from blood (not recorded which). The origin of the receptors is a woman aged 25-40 years who had recovered from COVID-19. CDR3s include the opening cysteine and the closing phenylalanine or tryptophan. D genes are given only for firm matches. Clone size appears in some rows only: once, few, many, or a class for an expanded clone.

CDR3nt | CDR3aa | abundance | v_gene | d_gene | j_gene
TGTGCCAGCAGCTTGGAACAGAGCTATGGCTACACCTTC | CASSLEQSYGYTF | - | TRBV5-4 | - | TRBJ1-2
TGCGCCAGCAGCTTGGTTTGGGCGGGGGGCCGTACTAATGAAAAACTGTTTTTT | CASSLVWAGGRTNEKLFF | once | TRBV5-1 | - | TRBJ1-4
TGTGCCAGCAGGAGAACAGGGGGAGCAAACTATGGCTACACCTTC | CASRRTGGANYGYTF | - | TRBV6-5 | TRBD1 | TRBJ1-2
TGTGCCAGTAGTCAAGGGACACCGGCTAACTATGGCTACACCTTC | CASSQGTPANYGYTF | - | TRBV19 | - | TRBJ1-2
TGTGCCAGCAGTTCCGGGAGCGGGGAGCTGTTTTTT | CASSSGSGELFF | once | TRBV6-5 | - | TRBJ2-2
TGTGCCAGCAGCCCGGGCTGGGAGAGAATATACGAGCAGTACTTC | CASSPGWERIYEQYF | - | TRBV7-9 | - | TRBJ2-7
TGTGCCAGCTCTCGCTTAGGGGGGGGCCTCTCTGGAAACACCATATATTTT | CASSRLGGGLSGNTIYF | - | TRBV3-1/TRBV3-2 | - | TRBJ1-3
TGTGCCAGCAGAACACAGCAGAACTATGGCTACACCTTC | CASRTQQNYGYTF | - | TRBV5-4 | - | TRBJ1-2
TGTGCCAGCAGCTCGAAACCGGGACAGAACTACGAGCAGTACTTC | CASSSKPGQNYEQYF | - | TRBV5-6 | TRBD1 | TRBJ2-7
TGTGCCAGCAGGGGGCGTCCCGGTAGCGGGTATTTT | CASRGRPGSGYF | - | TRBV12-3/TRBV12-4 | - | TRBJ2-3
TGTGCCAGCAGCTCAGACAGGAGCTCCTACGAGCAGTACTTC | CASSSDRSSYEQYF | - | TRBV7-2 | - | TRBJ2-7
TGCGCCAGCAATTGGGCCTTGAGCTCCTACAATGAGCAGTTCTTC | CASNWALSSYNEQFF | - | TRBV4-1 | - | TRBJ2-1
TGTGCCAGCAGCGTTCGTTTAGCGGGGGTATCAGATACGCAGTATTTT | CASSVRLAGVSDTQYF | - | TRBV9 | TRBD2 | TRBJ2-3
TGTGCCAGCAGCCGGAGTAGGGCAGGGGTCTTATATGGCTACACCTTC | CASSRSRAGVLYGYTF | - | TRBV5-6 | - | TRBJ1-2
TGTGCCAGCAGCTACAATGCAGGGGGTTTTTACGAGCAGTACTTC | CASSYNAGGFYEQYF | - | TRBV7-8 | TRBD1 | TRBJ2-7
TGTGCCAGCAGCTTTGGGGGACTCACCGGGGAGCTGTTTTTT | CASSFGGLTGELFF | - | TRBV7-2 | - | TRBJ2-2
TGTGCCAGCAGCCCTAGGAGACAGGGCCGGTCTGAAAAACTGTTTTTT | CASSPRRQGRSEKLFF | - | TRBV7-9 | TRBD1 | TRBJ1-4
TGCGCCAGCAGCTTGAGTGGACAGGGGGTAAAAGAGCAGTACTTC | CASSLSGQGVKEQYF | - | TRBV5-1 | TRBD1 | TRBJ2-7
TGTGCCAGCTCACCAGAAGCCGGTCAGCCCCAGCATTTT | CASSPEAGQPQHF | - | TRBV18 | - | TRBJ1-5
TGTGCCAGCAGCTTGACGTCGCGGCCCCAGGGTGGCTACACCTTC | CASSLTSRPQGGYTF | - | TRBV5-6 | - | TRBJ1-2
TGCGCCAGCAGCGCAACAGGGCCGGGTGAAAAACTGTTTTTT | CASSATGPGEKLFF | few | TRBV5-1 | - | TRBJ1-4
TGTGCCAGCTCACCAAGTGGACTAGCGGCCCAGTATACGCAGTATTTT | CASSPSGLAAQYTQYF | - | TRBV18 | TRBD2 | TRBJ2-3
TGTGCCAGCAGCCCACCGCTGGGACAGGCTAATGAAAAACTGTTTTTT | CASSPPLGQANEKLFF | few | TRBV5-8 | TRBD1 | TRBJ1-4
TGCGCCAGCAGCCCGGGGGACAGAACTAGAGAGAATTCACCCCTCCACTTT | CASSPGDRTRENSPLHF | - | TRBV5-1 | TRBD1 | TRBJ1-6
TGTGCCAGCAGCTCCGGGACAGGGGACACTGAAGCTTTCTTT | CASSSGTGDTEAFF | - | TRBV9 | TRBD1 | TRBJ1-1